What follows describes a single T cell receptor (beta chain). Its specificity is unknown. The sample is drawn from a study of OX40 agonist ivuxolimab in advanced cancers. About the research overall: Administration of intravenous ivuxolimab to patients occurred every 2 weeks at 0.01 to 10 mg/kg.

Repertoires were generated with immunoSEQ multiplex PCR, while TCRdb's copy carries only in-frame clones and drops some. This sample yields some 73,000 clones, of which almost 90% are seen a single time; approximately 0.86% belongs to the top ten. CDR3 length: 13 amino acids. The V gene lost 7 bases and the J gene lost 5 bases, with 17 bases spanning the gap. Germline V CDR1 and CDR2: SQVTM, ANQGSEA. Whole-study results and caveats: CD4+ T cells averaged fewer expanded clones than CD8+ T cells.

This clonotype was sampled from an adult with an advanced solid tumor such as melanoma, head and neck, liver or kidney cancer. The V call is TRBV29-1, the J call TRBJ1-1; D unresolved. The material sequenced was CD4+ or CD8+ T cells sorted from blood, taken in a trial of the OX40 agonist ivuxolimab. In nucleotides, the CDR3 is TGCAGCGCCGCTGGGTCGCTGGGGACTGAAGCTTTCTTT. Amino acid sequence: CSAAGSLGTEAFF.